This is a list of T cell receptor beta chains from one sample in a study of cytomegalovirus exposure and HLA in healthy donors. Data came from immunoSEQ multiplex PCR; TCRdb stores just in-frame clones and leaves some out. The sample yields over 150,000 clones, roughly three quarters seen once. The sample consisted of PBMCs. The receptors shown here come from a male donor in good health and CMV-seronegative. Each CDR3 is given with its conserved first and last residue. The order of the fields is V gene, clone size, D gene, J gene, CDR3 protein, CDR3 DNA. D genes are given only for firm matches. Only some rows state a clone size, as once, few, many or a class for expanded clones.

TRBV9	few	TRBD1	TRBJ2-7	CASSVEGQGIEQYF	TGTGCCAGCAGCGTAGAGGGACAGGGGATCGAGCAGTACTTC
TRBV28	once	-	TRBJ2-5	CASTLGSLQETQYF	TGTGCCAGCACCCTAGGGAGTCTTCAAGAGACCCAGTACTTC
TRBV30	-	-	TRBJ1-5	CAWSISGNQPQHF	TGTGCCTGGAGTATATCGGGCAATCAGCCCCAGCATTTT
TRBV6-1	few	TRBD2	TRBJ2-1	CASSPLASSYNEQFF	TGTGCCAGCAGTCCACTAGCGTCCTCCTACAATGAGCAGTTCTTC
TRBV18	-	-	TRBJ1-4	CASSRTREEKLFF	TGTGCCAGCTCCCGGACTAGGGAGGAAAAACTGTTTTTT
TRBV30	-	-	TRBJ1-2	CAWSVSGNYGYTF	TGTGCCTGGAGTGTTTCGGGAAACTATGGCTACACCTTC
TRBV7-8	-	-	TRBJ1-5	CASSLTLNQPQHF	TGTGCCAGCAGCTTAACACTAAATCAGCCCCAGCATTTT
TRBV7-4	-	-	TRBJ1-5	CARGTGYSNQPQHF	TGTGCCAGGGGAACAGGTTATAGCAATCAGCCCCAGCATTTT
TRBV15	few	TRBD1	TRBJ2-7	CATSRLRDSSYEQYF	TGTGCCACCAGCAGGCTAAGGGACAGCTCCTACGAGCAGTACTTC
TRBV29-1	-	TRBD1	TRBJ2-4	CSVEEVSGGKAF	TGCAGCGTTGAAGAGGTATCAGGGGGAAAGGCCTTC